This T cell receptor beta chain was captured by sequencing in a study of blood T cell repertoires in COVID-19. Study in general: PBMCs, B-cell-depleted T cells, or T cells provided the cDNA or gDNA that made up the material.

The repertoire was sequenced with immunoSEQ multiplex PCR; TCRdb's copy has only in-frame clones and lacks some. Altogether 45,000 to 55,000 clones are present, over 70% being singletons, with the ten largest covering 15%. Deletions cut 0 bases from V and 6 bases from J, with 12 bases between. CDR3 size: 14 residues. Germline CDR1 and CDR2: SGHRS and YFSETQ. This TCR came from a human donor with active or convalescent COVID-19. The donor label of this sample is uncertain. The sequenced sample was peripheral blood. The chain recombines TRBV5-1 with TRBJ1-2, with D maybe TRBD1 (5 bases). The CDR3 sequence is CASSLARGSHGYTF. Written as DNA, the CDR3 is TGCGCCAGCAGCTTGGCTCGGGGGTCTCATGGCTACACCTTC.